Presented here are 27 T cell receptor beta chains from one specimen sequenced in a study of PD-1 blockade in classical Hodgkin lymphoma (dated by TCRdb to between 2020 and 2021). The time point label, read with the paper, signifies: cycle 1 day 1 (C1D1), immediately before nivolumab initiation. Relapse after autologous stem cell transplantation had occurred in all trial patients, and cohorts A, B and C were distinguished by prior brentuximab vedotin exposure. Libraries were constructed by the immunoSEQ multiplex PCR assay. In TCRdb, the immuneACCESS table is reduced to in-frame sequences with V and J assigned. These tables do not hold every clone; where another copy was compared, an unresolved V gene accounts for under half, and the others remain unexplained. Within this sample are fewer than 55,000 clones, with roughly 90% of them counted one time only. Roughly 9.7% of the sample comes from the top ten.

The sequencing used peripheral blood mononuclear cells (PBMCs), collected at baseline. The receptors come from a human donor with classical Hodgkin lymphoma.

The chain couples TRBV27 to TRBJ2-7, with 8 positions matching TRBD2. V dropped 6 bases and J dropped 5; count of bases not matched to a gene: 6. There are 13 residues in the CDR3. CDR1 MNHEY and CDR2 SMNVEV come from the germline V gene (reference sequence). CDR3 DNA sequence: TGTGCCAGCAGAATCCGGACTAGCCACGAGCAGTACTTC. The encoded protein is CASRIRTSHEQYF.

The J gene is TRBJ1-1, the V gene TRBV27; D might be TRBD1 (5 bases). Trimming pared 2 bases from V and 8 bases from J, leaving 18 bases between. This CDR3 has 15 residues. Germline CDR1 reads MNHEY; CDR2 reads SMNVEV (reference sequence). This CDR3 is CASSLAPVGGTEAFF. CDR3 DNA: TGTGCCAGCAGTTTAGCCCCCGTTGGGGGAACAGAAGCTTTCTTT.

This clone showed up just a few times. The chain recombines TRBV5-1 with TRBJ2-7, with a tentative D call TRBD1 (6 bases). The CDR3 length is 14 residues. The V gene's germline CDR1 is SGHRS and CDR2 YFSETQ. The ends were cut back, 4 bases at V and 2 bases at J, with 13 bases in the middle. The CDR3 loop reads CASSPGAGPYEQYF. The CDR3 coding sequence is TGCGCCAGCAGCCCAGGGGCAGGGCCCTACGAGCAGTACTTC.

CDR3 DNA sequence: TGTGCCAGCAACCCCGGACAGGGGGCATTTGGGACTGAAGCTTTCTTT. Residues: CASNPGQGAFGTEAFF. The chain employs TRBV28 and TRBJ1-1; the match to TRBD1 covers 11 bases. Unmatched junction bases numbered 12, after V lost 7 bases and J lost 5 bases. CDR1 is MDHEN and CDR2 is SYDVKM in the germline V gene. The CDR3 runs to 16 residues.

The CDR3 bases are TGTGCCAGCAGCTCAACCGGGAGGCAGGGGAGATGGTACGAGCAGTACTTC. Protein: CASSSTGRQGRWYEQYF. The J gene is TRBJ2-7, the V gene TRBV7-2, with D possibly TRBD2 on 7 matching bases. Germline CDR1 and CDR2: SGHTA and FQGNSA. The CDR3 runs 17 residues. V gave up 4 bases and J gave up 4 bases, with 23 bases separating them.

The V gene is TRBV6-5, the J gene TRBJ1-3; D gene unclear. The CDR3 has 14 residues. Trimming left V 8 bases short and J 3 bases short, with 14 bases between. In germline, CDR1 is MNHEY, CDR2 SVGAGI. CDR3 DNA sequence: TGTGCCAGCCGGAGAGGAGATGATGGAAACACCATATATTTT. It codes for CASRRGDDGNTIYF.

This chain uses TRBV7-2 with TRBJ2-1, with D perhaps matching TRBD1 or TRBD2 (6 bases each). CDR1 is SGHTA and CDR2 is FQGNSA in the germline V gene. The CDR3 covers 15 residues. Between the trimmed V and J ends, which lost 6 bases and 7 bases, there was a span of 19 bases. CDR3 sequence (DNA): TGTGCCAGCAGGATGGACGGGGGCGCGAGAAATGAGCAGTTCTTC. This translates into CASRMDGGARNEQFF.

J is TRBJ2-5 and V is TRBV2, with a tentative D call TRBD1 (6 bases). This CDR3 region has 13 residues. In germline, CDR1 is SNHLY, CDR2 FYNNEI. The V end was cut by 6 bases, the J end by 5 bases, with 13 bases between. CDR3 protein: CASSEQGMETQYF. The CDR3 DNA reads TGTGCCAGCAGCGAACAGGGCATGGAGACCCAGTACTTC.

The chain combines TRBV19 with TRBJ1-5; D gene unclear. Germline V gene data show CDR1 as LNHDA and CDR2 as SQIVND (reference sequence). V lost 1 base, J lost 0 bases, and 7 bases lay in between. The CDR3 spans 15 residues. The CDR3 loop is CASSIGAASNQPQHF. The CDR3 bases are TGTGCCAGTAGTATAGGGGCAGCTAGCAATCAGCCCCAGCATTTT.

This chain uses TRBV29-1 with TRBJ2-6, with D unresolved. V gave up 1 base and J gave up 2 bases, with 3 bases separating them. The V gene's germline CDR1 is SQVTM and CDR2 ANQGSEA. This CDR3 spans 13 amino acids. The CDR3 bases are TGCAGCGTTGAAGCCCCTGGGGCCAACGTCCTGACTTTC. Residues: CSVEAPGANVLTF.

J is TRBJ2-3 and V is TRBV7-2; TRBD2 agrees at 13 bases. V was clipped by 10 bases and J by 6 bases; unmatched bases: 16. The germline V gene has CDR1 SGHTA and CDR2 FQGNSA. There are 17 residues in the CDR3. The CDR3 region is CATKGTSGITRRDTQYF. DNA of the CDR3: TGTGCCACCAAGGGGACTAGCGGGATCACGCGCCGGGATACGCAGTATTTT.

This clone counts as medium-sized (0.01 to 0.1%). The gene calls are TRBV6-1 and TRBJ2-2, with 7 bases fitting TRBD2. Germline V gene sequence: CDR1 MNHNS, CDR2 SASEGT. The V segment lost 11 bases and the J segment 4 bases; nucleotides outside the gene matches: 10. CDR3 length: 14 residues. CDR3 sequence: CAVWEGQSTGELFF. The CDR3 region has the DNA TGTGCCGTTTGGGAGGGGCAGAGCACCGGGGAGCTGTTTTTT.

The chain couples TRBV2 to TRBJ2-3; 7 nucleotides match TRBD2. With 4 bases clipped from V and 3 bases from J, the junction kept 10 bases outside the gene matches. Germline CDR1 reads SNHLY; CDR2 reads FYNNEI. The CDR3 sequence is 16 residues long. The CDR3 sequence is CASSGIRDYLTDTQYF. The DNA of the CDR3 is TGTGCCAGCAGTGGGATCCGGGACTACTTGACAGATACGCAGTATTTT.

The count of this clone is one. In DNA form, the CDR3 reads TGTGCCAGCAGCTTAGATACAGCCAATGAGCAGTTCTTC. The encoded protein is CASSLDTANEQFF. V usage is TRBV11-3 and J usage is TRBJ2-1; D is unclear. This CDR3 contains 13 residues. V lost 0 bases, J lost 6 bases, and 6 bases lay in between. Germline V gene lookup returns CDR1 SGHNT and CDR2 YENEEA.

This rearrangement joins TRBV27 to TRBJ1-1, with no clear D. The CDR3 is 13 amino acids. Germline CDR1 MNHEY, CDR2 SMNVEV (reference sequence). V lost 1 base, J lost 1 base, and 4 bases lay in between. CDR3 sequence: CASSLFANTEAFF. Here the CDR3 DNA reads TGTGCCAGCAGTTTATTCGCGAACACTGAAGCTTTCTTT.

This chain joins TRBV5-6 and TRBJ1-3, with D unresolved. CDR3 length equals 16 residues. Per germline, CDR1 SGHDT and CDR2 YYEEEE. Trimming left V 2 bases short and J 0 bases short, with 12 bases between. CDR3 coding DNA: TGTGCCAGCAGCTTAGGAGACTTAAACTCTGGAAACACCATATATTTT. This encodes CASSLGDLNSGNTIYF. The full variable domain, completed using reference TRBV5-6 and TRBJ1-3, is DAGVTQSPTHLIKTRGQQVTLRCSPKSGHDTVSWYQQALGQGPQFIFQYYEEEERQRGNFPDRFSGHQFPNYSSELNVNALLLGDSALYLCASSLGDLNSGNTIYFGEGSWLTVV.

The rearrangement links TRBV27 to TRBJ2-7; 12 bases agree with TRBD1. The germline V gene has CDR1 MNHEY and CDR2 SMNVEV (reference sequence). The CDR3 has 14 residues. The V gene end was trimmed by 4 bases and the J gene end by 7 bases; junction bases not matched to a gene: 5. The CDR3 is CASSSGQGAREQYF. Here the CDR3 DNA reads TGTGCCAGCAGTTCGGGACAGGGGGCGCGGGAGCAGTACTTC.

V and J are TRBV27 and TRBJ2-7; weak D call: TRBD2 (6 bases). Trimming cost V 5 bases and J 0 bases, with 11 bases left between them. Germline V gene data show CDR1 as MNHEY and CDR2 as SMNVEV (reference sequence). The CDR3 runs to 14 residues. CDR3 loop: CASSRGAFSYEQYF. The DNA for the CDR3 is TGTGCCAGCAGTCGCGGGGCTTTCTCCTACGAGCAGTACTTC.

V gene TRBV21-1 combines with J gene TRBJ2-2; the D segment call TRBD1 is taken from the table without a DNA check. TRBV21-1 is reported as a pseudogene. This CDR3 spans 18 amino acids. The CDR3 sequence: CASSALGDRGSGTGELFF. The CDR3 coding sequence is TGTGCCAGCAGCGCCCTAGGGGACAGGGGCTCGGGGACCGGGGAGCTGTTTTTT.

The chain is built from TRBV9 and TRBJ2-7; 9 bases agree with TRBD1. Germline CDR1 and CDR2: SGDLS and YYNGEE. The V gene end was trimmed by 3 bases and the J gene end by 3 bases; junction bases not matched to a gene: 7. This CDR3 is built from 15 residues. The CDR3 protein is CASSGGTGMNYEQYF. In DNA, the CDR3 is TGTGCCAGCAGCGGGGGGACAGGGATGAACTACGAGCAGTACTTC.

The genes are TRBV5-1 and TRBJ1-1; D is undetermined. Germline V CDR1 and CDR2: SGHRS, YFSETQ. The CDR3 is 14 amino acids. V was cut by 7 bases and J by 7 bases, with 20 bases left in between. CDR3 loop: CASHPPRNGVEAFF. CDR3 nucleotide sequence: TGCGCCAGCCATCCCCCGCGCAATGGGGTTGAAGCTTTCTTT.

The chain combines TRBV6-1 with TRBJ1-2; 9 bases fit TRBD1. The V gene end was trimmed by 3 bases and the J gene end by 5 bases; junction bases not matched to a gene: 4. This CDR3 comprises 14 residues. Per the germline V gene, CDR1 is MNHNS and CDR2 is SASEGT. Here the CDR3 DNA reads TGTGCCAGCAGTGATCTCGGGACAGGGTATGGCTACACCTTC. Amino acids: CASSDLGTGYGYTF.

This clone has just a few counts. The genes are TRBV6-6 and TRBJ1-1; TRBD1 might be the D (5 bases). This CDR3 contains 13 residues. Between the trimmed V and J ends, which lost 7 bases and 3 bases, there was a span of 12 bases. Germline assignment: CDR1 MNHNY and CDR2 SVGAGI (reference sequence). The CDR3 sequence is CASIGWGDTEAFF. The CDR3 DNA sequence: TGTGCCAGCATCGGATGGGGGGACACTGAAGCTTTCTTT.

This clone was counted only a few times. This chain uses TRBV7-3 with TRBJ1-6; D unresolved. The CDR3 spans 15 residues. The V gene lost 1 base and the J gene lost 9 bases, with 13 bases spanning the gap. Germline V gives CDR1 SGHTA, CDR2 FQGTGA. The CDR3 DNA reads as TGTGCCAGCAGCTTAAGAGGGTCCCTGGGTTCACCCCTCCACTTT. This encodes CASSLRGSLGSPLHF.

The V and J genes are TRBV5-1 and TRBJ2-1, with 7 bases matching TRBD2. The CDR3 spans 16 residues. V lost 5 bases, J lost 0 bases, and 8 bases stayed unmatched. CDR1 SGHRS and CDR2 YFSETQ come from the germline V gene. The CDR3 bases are TGCGCCAGCAGGCCCACTGGGGGGGGCTCCTACAATGAGCAGTTCTTC. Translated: CASRPTGGGSYNEQFF.

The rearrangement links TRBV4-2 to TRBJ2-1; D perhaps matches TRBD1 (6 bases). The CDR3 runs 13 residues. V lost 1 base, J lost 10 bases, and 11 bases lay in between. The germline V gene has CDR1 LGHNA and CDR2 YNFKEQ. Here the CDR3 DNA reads TGTGCCAGCAGCCAAGTCGACAGGTTCGAGCAGTTCTTC. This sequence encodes CASSQVDRFEQFF.

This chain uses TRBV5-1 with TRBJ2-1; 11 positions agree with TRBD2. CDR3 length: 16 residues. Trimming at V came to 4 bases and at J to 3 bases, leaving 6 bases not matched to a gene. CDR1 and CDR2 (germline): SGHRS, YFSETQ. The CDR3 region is CASSVSGLAVYNEQFF. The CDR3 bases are TGCGCCAGCAGCGTCTCGGGACTAGCGGTCTACAATGAGCAGTTCTTC.